This T cell receptor beta chain is drawn from a study of T cells in Graves' hyperthyroidism and ophthalmopathy. General study findings and limits: Stable hyperthyroidism and ophthalmopathy were separated using 13 V-J signatures.

A remark on this clonotype: Its antigen is currently unknown.

Unmatched junction bases numbered 12, after V lost 2 bases and J lost 4 bases. Germline V gene sequence: CDR1 SGHVS, CDR2 FQNEAQ. The CDR3 spans 17 residues. What was amplified from RNA transcripts were TCR beta CDR3 regions. The TCR CDR3 first-round RT-PCR relied on the HTBI primer set. TCRdb reprocessed the multiplex PCR reads via MiXCR and lists one record per CDR3 protein. Of roughly 510,000 distinct CDR3 sequences in the sample, 20% to 25% were seen once. Sequencing input: blood. This chain connects TRBV7-8 to TRBJ2-7, with 9 positions matching TRBD1. The sequence was obtained from a young man with Graves' hyperthyroidism. In nucleotides, the CDR3 is TGTGCCAGCAGCTTACGACGGGTGACAGGGGGTAAATACGAGCAGTACTTC. Translating it yields CASSLRRVTGGKYEQYF. Complete variable domain (other parts from reference TRBV7-8 and TRBJ2-7): GAGVSQSPRYKVAKRGQDVALRCDPISGHVSLFWYQQALGQGPEFLTYFQNEAQLDKSGLPSDRFFAERPEGSVSTLKIQRTQQEDSAVYLCASSLRRVTGGKYEQYFGPGTRLTVT.